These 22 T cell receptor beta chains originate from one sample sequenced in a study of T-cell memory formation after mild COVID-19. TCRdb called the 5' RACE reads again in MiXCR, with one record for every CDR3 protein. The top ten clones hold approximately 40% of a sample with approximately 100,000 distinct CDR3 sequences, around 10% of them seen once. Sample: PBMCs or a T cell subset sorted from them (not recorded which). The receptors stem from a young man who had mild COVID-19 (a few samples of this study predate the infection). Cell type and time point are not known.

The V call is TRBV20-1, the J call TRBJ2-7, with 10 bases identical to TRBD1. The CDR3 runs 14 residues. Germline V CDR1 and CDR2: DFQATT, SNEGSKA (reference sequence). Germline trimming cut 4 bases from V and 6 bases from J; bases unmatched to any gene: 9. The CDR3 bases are TGCAGTGCTACTTGGGACAGGGGAGCCTCCGAGCAGTACTTC. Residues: CSATWDRGASEQYF.

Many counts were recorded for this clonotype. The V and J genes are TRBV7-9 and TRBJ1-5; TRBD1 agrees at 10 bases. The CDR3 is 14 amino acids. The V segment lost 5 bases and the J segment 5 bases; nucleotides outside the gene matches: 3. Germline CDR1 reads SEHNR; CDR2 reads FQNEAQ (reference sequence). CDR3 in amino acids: CASSGTGVDQPQHF. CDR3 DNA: TGTGCCAGCAGCGGGACAGGGGTCGATCAGCCCCAGCATTTT. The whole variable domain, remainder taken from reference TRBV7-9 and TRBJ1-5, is DTGVSQNPRHKITKRGQNVTFRCDPISEHNRLYWYRQTLGQGPEFLTYFQNEAQLEKSRLLSDRFSAERPKGSFSTLEIQRTEQGDSAMYLCASSGTGVDQPQHFGDGTRLSIL.

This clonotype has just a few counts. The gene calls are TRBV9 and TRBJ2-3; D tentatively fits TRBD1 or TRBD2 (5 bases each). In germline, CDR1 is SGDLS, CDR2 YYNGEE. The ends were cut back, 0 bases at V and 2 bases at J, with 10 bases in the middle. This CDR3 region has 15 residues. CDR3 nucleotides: TGTGCCAGCAGCGTAGTTGGGGGATACACAGATACGCAGTATTTT. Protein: CASSVVGGYTDTQYF. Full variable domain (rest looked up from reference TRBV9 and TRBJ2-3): DSGVTQTPKHLITATGQRVTLRCSPRSGDLSVYWYQQSLDQGLQFLIQYYNGEERAKGNILERFSAQQFPDLHSELNLSSLELGDSALYFCASSVVGGYTDTQYFGPGTRLTVL.

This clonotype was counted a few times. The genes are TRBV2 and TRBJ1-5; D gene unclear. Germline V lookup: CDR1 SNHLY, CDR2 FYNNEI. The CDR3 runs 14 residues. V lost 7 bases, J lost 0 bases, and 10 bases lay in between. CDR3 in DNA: TGTGCCAGCAAGTCCGAGGATAGCAATCAGCCCCAGCATTTT. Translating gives CASKSEDSNQPQHF.

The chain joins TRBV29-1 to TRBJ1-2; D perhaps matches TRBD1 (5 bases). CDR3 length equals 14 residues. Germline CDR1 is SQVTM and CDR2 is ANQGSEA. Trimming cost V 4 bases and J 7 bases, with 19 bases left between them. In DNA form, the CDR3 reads TGCAGCGTTGCCCTCCAATTACCAAGGGGTGGCTACACCTTC. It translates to CSVALQLPRGGYTF.

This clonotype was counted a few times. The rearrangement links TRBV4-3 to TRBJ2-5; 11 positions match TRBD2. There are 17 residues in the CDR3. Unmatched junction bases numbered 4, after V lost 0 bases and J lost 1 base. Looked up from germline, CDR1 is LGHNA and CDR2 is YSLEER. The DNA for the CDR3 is TGCGCCAGCAGCCAAGACAGGGGACTAGCGGCCCAAGAGACCCAGTACTTC. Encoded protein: CASSQDRGLAAQETQYF.

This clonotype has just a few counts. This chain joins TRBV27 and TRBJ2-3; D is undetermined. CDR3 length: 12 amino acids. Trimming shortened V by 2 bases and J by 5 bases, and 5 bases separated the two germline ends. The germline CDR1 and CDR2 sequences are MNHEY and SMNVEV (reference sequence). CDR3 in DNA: TGTGCCAGCAGTTTACTTGGAGATACGCAGTATTTT. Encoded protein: CASSLLGDTQYF.

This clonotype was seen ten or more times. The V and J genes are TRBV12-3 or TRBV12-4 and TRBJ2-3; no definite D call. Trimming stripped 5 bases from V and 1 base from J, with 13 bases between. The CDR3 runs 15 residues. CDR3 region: CASSPYLKRTDTQYF. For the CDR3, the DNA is TGTGCCAGCAGTCCATACTTAAAGCGCACAGATACGCAGTATTTT.

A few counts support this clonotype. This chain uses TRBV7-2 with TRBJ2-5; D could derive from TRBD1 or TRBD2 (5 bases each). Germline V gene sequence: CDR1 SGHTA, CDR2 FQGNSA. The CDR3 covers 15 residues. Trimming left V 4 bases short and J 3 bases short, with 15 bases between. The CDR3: CASSSSLRTKETQYF. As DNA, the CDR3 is TGTGCCAGCAGCTCTAGCCTCAGGACAAAAGAGACCCAGTACTTC.

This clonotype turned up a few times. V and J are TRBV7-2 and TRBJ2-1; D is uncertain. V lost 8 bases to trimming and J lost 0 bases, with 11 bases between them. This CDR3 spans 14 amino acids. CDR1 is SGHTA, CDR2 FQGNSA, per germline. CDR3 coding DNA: TGTGCCAGCGCGGAGACCCTCTCCTACAATGAGCAGTTCTTC. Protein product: CASAETLSYNEQFF.

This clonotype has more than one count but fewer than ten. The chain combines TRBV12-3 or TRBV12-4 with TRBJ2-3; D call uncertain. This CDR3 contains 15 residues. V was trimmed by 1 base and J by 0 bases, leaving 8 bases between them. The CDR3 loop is CASSLGQTSTDTQYF. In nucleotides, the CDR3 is TGTGCCAGCAGTTTAGGGCAGACTAGCACAGATACGCAGTATTTT.

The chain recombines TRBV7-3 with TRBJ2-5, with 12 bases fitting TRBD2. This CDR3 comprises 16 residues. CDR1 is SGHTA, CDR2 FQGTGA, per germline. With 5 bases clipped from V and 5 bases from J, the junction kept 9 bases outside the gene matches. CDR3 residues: CASSALAGGPLETQYF. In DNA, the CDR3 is TGTGCCAGCAGCGCCCTAGCGGGGGGGCCTCTTGAGACCCAGTACTTC.

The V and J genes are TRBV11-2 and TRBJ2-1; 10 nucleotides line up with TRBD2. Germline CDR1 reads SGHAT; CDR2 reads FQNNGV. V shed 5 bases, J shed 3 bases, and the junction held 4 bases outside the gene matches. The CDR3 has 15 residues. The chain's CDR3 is CASSRTSGDYNEQFF. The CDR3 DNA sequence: TGTGCCAGCAGCCGAACTAGCGGGGACTACAATGAGCAGTTCTTC.

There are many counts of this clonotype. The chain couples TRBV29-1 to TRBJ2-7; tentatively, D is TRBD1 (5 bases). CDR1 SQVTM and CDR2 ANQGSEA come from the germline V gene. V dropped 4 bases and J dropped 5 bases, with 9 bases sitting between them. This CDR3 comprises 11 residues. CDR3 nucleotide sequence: TGCAGCGTTGTAGGGGCCAACGAGCAGTACTTC. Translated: CSVVGANEQYF.

CDR3 region: CASSPGLAGGPSTDTQYF. DNA of the CDR3: TGTGCCAGCAGCCCGGGACTAGCGGGGGGGCCGAGTACAGATACGCAGTATTTT. The chain carries TRBV11-2 and TRBJ2-3, with 16 bases that match TRBD2. J gave up 3 bases and V 5 bases, and 8 bases lay outside the gene matches. Germline V gene lookup returns CDR1 SGHAT and CDR2 FQNNGV. The CDR3 runs 18 residues.

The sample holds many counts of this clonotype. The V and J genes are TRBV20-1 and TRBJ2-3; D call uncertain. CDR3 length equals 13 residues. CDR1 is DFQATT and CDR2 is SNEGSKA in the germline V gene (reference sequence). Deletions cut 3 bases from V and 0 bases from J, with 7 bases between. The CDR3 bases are TGCAGTGCTAGGGTCCCTAGCACAGATACGCAGTATTTT. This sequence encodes CSARVPSTDTQYF.

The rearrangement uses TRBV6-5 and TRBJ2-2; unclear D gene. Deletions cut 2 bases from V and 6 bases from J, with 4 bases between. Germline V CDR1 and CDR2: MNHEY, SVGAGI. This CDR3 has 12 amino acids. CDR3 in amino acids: CASSYRAGELFF. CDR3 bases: TGTGCCAGCAGTTACCGGGCCGGGGAGCTGTTTTTT.

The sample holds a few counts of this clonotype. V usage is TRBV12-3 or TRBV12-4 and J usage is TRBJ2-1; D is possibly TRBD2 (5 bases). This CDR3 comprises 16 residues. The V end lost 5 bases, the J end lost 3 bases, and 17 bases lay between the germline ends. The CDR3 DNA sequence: TGTGCCAGCAGTCCCTTAAGGAGCGGTCTCTACAATGAGCAGTTCTTC. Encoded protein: CASSPLRSGLYNEQFF.

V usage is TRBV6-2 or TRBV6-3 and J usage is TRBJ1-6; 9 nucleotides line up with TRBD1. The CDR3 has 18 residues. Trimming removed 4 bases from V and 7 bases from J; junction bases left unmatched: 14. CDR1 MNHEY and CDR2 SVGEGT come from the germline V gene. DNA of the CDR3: TGTGCCAGCAGTTTCTCCGGGACAGGGAGTTCCCTCAATTCACCCCTCCACTTT. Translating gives CASSFSGTGSSLNSPLHF.

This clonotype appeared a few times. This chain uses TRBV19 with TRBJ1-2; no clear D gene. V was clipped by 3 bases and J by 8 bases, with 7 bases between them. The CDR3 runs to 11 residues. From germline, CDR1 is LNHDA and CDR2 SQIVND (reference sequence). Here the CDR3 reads CASSMLSGYTF. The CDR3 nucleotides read TGTGCCAGTAGTATGTTGTCCGGCTACACCTTC.

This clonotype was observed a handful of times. This CDR3 reads CASSYSNGGQGIDTQYF. CDR3 in DNA: TGTGCCAGCAGTTACTCGAACGGGGGGCAGGGAATAGATACGCAGTATTTT. This chain joins TRBV6-6 and TRBJ2-3; D is perhaps TRBD2 (7 bases). In germline, CDR1 is MNHNY, CDR2 SVGAGI (reference sequence). The CDR3 consists of 17 residues. Trimming cost V 0 bases and J 5 bases, with 18 bases left between them.

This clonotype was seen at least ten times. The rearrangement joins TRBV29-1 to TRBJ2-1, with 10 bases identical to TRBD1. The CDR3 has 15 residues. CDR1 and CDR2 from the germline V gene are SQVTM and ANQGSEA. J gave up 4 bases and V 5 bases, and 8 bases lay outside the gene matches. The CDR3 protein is CSVTGQGMIYNEQFF. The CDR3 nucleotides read TGCAGCGTTACGGGACAGGGGATGATTTACAATGAGCAGTTCTTC.